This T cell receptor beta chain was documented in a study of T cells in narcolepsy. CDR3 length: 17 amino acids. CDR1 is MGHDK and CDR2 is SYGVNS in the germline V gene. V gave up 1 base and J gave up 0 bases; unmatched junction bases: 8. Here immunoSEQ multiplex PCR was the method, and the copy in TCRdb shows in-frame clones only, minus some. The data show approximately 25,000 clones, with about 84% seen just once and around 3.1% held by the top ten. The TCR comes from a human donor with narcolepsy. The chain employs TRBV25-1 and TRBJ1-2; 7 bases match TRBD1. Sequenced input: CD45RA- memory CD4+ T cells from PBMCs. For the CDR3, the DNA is TGTGCCAGCAGTGAATCGAAACAGGGGACAGCTAACTATGGCTACACCTTC. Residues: CASSESKQGTANYGYTF.